This paragraph reports one T cell receptor beta chain. The protocol was immunoSEQ multiplex PCR, while the TCRdb copy is restricted to in-frame clones and leaves out a portion. This table has approximately 160,000 clones, 90% to 95% appearing once. The CDR3 runs 16 residues. Per the germline V gene, CDR1 is MNHNY and CDR2 is SVGAGI (reference sequence). V lost 4 bases and J 4 bases, leaving 17 bases between the germline ends. This sample is part of a study of control samples from healthy donors and cancer patients. The receptor's source is a woman aged 18-30 years in good health. The sequenced material came from blood. The V and J genes are TRBV6-6 and TRBJ1-5; TRBD1 might be the D (6 bases). The CDR3 reads CASSFLTGHGNQPQHF. The CDR3 DNA follows: TGTGCCAGCAGTTTTTTAACAGGGCATGGAAATCAGCCCCAGCATTTT.